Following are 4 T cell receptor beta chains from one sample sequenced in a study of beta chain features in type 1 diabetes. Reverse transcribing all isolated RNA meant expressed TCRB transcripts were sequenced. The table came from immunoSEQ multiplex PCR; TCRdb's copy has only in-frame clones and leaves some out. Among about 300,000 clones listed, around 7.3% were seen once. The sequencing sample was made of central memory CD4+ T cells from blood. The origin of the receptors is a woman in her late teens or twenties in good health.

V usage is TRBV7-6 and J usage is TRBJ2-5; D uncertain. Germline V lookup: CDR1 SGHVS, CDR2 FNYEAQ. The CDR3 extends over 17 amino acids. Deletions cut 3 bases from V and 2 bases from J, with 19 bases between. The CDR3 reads CASSFTQSGSKQETQYF. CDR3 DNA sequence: TGTGCCAGCAGCTTCACCCAATCGGGCAGTAAACAAGAGACCCAGTACTTC.

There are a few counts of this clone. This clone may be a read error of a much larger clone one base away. CDR3 coding DNA: TGTGCCAGCAGCACCACAGATACGCAGTATTTT. It yields the protein CASSTTDTQYF. The chain recombines TRBV2 with TRBJ2-3, with no clear D. CDR1 and CDR2 (germline): SNHLY, FYNNEI. CDR3 length equals 11 residues. With 6 bases removed from V and 2 bases from J, the gap between germline ends came to 3 bases.

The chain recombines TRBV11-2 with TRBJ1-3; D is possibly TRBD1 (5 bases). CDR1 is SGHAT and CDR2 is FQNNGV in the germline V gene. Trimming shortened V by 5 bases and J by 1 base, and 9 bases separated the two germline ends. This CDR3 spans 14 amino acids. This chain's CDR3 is CASSVGGSGNTIYF. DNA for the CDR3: TGTGCCAGCAGCGTGGGGGGATCTGGAAACACCATATATTTT.

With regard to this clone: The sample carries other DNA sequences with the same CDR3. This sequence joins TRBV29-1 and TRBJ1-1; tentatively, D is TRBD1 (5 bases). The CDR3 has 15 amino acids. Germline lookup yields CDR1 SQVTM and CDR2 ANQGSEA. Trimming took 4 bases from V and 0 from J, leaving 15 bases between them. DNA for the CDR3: TGCAGCGTTGGGGGCGGGTGGGGCATGAACACTGAAGCTTTCTTT. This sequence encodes CSVGGGWGMNTEAFF.